The present T cell receptor beta chain was sequenced within a study of T-cell memory formation after mild COVID-19. Study-wide context: Clusters were largely donor specific. General study points: There were some responding clones in pre-infection memory, which suggested that cross-reactive memory had joined.

As for this clonotype: Its specificity is not known.

TCR alpha and TCR beta cDNA libraries carrying sample barcodes and UMIs were produced by 5'RACE using constant-segment primers. Each CDR3 protein is one row after TCRdb ran MiXCR on the 5' RACE reads. Of about 68,000 distinct CDR3 sequences in the sample, approximately 15% were seen once. The germline CDR1 and CDR2 sequences are MDHEN and SYDVKM. This CDR3 comprises 12 residues. Trimming cost V 7 bases and J 2 bases, with 9 bases left between them. Sequenced sample: PBMCs or a T cell subset sorted from them (not recorded which). V gene TRBV28 combines with J gene TRBJ2-7, with D unresolved. This clonotype originated in an adult woman who had mild COVID-19 (a few samples of this study predate the infection). Cell type and time point are not known. The CDR3 region is CASNGSPYEQYF. CDR3 bases: TGTGCCAGCAACGGCAGCCCCTACGAGCAGTACTTC.